This TCR beta chain was sequenced during a study of cytotoxic CD8 clonotypes in ibrutinib-treated CLL. Method: immunoSEQ multiplex PCR; TCRdb's copy keeps in-frame clones and lacks some. In the table there are roughly 330,000 clones, 67% of which are singletons. Germline V gives CDR1 MGHRA, CDR2 YSYEKL. This CDR3 is 15 amino acids long. V was shortened by 4 bases and J by 5 bases, with 18 bases between the two germline ends. The count of this clone is one. Source: PBMCs, taken after 36 months of ibrutinib treatment. This chain uses TRBV4-1 with TRBJ2-7; the D gene is possibly TRBD1 (7 bases). The sequence was obtained from a human donor with chronic lymphocytic leukemia. The CDR3 bases are TGCGCCAGCAGCCCAGGGGGGACCAGGGGTCACGAGCAGTACTTC. Translated, it gives CASSPGGTRGHEQYF.